This TCR beta chain was identified during a study of Ad26.COV2.S vaccination and SARS-CoV-2 variants. Libraries were prepared by immunoSEQ multiplex PCR; TCRdb keeps only in-frame clonotypes and omits some of them. The profile covers approximately 480,000 clones, with around 88% appearing a single time and roughly 13% taken by the ten largest. Regarding treatment: about 20 received Ad26.COV2.S at low or high dose, single or two shots; about 5 received placebo; per-sample allocation not given. All samples were drawn on day 63, counting from the first vaccine or placebo injection. V trimming: 6 bases; J trimming: 7 bases; junction bases outside the gene matches: 10. The germline V gene has CDR1 SGHAT and CDR2 FQNNGV. The CDR3 loop spans 16 amino acids.

The receptor was isolated from a person aged 18-65 years who received the Ad26.COV2.S COVID-19 vaccine or a placebo. The specimen comprised peripheral blood, sampled in a trial of Ad26.COV2.S vaccine versus placebo. The chain carries TRBV11-2 and TRBJ2-2; TRBD2 matches at 11 bases. The CDR3 DNA reads as TGTGCCAGCAGGCCTACTAGCGGGAGAAGGGGCGGGGAGCTGTTTTTT. It translates to CASRPTSGRRGGELFF.